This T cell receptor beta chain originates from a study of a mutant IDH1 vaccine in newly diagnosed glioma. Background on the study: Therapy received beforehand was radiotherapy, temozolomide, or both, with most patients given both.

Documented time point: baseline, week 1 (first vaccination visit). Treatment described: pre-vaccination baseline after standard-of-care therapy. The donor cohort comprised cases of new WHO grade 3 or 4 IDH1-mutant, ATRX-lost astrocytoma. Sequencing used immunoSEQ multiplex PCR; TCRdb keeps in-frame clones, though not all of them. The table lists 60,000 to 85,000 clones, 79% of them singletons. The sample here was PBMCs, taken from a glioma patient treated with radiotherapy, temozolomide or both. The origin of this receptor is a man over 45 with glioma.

This CDR3 reads CASSLALTGMNTEAFF. The CDR3, as DNA: TGCGCCAGCAGCTTGGCCCTAACAGGAATGAACACTGAAGCTTTCTTT. The V gene is TRBV5-1, the J gene TRBJ1-1, with a tentative D call TRBD1 (5 bases). The ends were cut back, 0 bases at V and 0 bases at J, with 12 bases in the middle. Looked up from germline, CDR1 is SGHRS and CDR2 is YFSETQ. This CDR3 spans 16 amino acids. The whole variable domain, remainder taken from reference TRBV5-1 and TRBJ1-1, is KAGVTQTPRYLIKTRGQQVTLSCSPISGHRSVSWYQQTPGQGLQFLFEYFSETQRNKGNFPGRFSGRQFSNSRSEMNVSTLELGDSALYLCASSLALTGMNTEAFFGQGTRLTVV.